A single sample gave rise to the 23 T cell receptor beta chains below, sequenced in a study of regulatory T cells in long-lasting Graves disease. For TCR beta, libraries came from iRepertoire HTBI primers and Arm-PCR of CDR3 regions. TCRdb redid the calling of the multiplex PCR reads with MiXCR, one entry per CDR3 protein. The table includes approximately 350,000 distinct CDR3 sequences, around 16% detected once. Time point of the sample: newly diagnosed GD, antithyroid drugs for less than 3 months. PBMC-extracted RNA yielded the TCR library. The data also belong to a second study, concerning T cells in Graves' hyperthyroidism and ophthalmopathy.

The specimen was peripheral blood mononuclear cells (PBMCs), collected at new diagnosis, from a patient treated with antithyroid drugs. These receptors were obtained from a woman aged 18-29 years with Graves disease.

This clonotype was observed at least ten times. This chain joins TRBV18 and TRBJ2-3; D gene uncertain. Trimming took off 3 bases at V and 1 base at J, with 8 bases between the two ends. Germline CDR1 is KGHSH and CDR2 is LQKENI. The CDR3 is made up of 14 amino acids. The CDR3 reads CASSPPTRTDTQYF. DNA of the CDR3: TGTGCCAGCTCACCCCCTACGCGCACAGATACGCAGTATTTT.

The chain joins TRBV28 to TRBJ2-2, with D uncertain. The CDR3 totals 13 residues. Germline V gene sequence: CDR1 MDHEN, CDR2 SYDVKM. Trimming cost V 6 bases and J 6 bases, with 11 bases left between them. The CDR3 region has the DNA TGTGCCAGCAGCGGCTATAACGCCGGGGAGCTGTTTTTT. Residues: CASSGYNAGELFF. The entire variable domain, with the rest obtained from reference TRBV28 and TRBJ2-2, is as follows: DVKVTQSSRYLVKRTGEKVFLECVQDMDHENMFWYRQDPGLGLRLIYFSYDVKMKEKGDIPEGYSVSREKKERFSLILESASTNQTSMYLCASSGYNAGELFFGEGSRLTVL.

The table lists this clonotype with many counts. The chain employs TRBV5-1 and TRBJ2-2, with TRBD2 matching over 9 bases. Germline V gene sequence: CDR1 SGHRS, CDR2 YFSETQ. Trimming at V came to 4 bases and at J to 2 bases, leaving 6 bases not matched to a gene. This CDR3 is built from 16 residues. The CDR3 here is CASSPTSGINTGELFF. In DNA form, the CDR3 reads TGCGCCAGCAGCCCGACTAGCGGAATCAACACCGGGGAGCTGTTTTTT.

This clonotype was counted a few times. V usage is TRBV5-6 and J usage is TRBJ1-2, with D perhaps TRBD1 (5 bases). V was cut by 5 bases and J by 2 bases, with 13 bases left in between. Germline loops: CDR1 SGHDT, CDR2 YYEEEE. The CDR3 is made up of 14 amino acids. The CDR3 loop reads CASRTWRGNYGYTF. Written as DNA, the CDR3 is TGTGCCAGCAGGACCTGGAGGGGCAACTATGGCTACACCTTC.

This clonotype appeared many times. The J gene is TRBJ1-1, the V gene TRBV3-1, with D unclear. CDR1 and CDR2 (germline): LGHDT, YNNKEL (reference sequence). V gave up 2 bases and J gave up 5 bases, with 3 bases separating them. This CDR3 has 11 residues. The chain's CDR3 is CASSQLTEAFF. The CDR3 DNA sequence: TGTGCCAGCAGCCAATTAACTGAAGCTTTCTTT. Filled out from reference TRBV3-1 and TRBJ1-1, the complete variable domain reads DTAVSQTPKYLVTQMGNDKSIKCEQNLGHDTMYWYKQDSKKFLKIMFSYNNKELIINETVPNRFSPKSPDKAHLNLHINSLELGDSAVYFCASSQLTEAFFGQGTRLTVV.

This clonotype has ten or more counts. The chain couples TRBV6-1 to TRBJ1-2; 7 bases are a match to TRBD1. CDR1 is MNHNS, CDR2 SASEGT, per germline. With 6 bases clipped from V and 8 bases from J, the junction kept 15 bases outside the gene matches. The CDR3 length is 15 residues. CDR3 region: CASSPWQGEGSGYTF. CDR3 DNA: TGTGCCAGCAGCCCGTGGCAGGGGGAAGGTAGCGGCTACACCTTC.

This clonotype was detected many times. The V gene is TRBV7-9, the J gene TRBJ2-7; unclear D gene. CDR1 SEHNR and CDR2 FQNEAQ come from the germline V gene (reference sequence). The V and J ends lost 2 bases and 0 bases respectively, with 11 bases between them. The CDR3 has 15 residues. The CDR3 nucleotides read TGTGCCAGCAGCTTATTCCCTCAGAGCTCCTACGAGCAGTACTTC. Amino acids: CASSLFPQSSYEQYF.

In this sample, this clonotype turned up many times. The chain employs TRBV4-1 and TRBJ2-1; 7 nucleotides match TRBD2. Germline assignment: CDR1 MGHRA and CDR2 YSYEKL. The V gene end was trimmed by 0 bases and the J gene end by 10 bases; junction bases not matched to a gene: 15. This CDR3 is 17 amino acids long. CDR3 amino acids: CASSQEPSGRAWGEQFF. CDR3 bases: TGCGCCAGCAGCCAAGAACCTAGCGGCAGGGCTTGGGGGGAGCAGTTCTTC.

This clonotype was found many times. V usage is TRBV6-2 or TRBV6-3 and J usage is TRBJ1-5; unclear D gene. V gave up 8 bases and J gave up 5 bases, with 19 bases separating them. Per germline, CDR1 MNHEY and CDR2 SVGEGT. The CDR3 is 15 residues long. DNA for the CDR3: TGTGCCAGCTCAATGTCGATACGATCGGATCAGCCCCAGCATTTT. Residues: CASSMSIRSDQPQHF.

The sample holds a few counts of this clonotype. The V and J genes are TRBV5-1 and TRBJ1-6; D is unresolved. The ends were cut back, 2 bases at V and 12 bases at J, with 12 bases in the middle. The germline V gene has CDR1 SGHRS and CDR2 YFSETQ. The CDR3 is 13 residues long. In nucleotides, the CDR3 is TGCGCCAGCAGCTTAGAGGTCGAGGGACCCCTCCACTTT. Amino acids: CASSLEVEGPLHF.

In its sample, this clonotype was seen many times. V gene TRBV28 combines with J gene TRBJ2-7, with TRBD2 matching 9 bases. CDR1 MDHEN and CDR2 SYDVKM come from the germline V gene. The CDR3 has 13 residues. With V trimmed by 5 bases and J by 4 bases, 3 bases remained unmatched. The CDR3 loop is CASSGLARYEQYF. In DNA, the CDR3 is TGTGCCAGCAGTGGACTAGCGAGGTACGAGCAGTACTTC.

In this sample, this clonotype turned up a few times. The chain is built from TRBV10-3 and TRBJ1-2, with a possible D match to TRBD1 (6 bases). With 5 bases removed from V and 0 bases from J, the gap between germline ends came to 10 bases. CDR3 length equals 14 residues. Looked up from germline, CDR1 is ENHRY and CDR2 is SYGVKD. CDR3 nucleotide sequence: TGTGCCATCAGTAGGGACATATCTAACTATGGCTACACCTTC. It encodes CAISRDISNYGYTF.

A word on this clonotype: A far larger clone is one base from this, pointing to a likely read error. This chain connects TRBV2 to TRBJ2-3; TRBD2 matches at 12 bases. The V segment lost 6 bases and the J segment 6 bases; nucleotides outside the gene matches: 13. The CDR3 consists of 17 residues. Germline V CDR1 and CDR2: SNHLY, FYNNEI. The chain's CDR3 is CASSSITSGRTGDTQYF. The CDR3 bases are TGTGCCAGCAGCTCGATCACTAGCGGGAGGACCGGTGATACGCAGTATTTT.

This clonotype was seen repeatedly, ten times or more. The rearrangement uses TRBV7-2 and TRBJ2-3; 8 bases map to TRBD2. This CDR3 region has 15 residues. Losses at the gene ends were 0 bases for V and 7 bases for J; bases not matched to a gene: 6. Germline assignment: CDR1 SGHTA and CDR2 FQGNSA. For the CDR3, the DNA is TGTGCCAGCAGCTTAGCCCCAGCGGGGGTAAATACGCAGTATTTT. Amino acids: CASSLAPAGVNTQYF.

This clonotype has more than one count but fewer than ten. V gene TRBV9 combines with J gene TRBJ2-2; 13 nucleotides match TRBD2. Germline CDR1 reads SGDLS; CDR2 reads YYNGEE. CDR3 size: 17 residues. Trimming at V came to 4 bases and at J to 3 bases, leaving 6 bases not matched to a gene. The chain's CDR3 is CASSPRLAGGHTGELFF. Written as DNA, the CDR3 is TGTGCCAGCAGCCCGCGACTAGCGGGGGGACACACCGGGGAGCTGTTTTTT. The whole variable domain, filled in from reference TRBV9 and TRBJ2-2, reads DSGVTQTPKHLITATGQRVTLRCSPRSGDLSVYWYQQSLDQGLQFLIQYYNGEERAKGNILERFSAQQFPDLHSELNLSSLELGDSALYFCASSPRLAGGHTGELFFGEGSRLTVL.

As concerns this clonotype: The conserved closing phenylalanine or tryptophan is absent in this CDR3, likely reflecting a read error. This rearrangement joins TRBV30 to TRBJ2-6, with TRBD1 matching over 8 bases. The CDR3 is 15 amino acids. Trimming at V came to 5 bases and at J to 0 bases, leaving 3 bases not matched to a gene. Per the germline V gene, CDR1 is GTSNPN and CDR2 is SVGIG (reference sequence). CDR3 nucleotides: TGTGCCTGGGGACAGGGAATCTCTGGGGCCAACGTCCTGACTCTC. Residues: CAWGQGISGANVLTL.

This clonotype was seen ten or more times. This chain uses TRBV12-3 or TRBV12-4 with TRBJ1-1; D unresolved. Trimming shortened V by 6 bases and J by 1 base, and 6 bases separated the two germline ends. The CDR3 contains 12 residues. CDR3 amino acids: CASSPWNTEAFF. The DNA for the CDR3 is TGTGCCAGCAGCCCTTGGAACACTGAAGCTTTCTTT.

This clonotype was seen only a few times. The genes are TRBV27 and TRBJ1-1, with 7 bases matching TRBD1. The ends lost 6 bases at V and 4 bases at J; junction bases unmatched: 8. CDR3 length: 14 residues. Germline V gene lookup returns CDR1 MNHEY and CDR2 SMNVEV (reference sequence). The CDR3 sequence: CASSQMTGITEAFF. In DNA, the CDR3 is TGTGCCAGCAGCCAAATGACAGGGATCACTGAAGCTTTCTTT.

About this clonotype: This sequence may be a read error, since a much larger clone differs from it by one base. CDR3 amino acids: CARTIAGGGETQYF. The CDR3 coding sequence is TGTGCCCGGACGATAGCGGGGGGAGGAGAGACCCAGTACTTC. This sequence joins TRBV2 and TRBJ2-5; 10 bases map to TRBD2. Losses at the gene ends were 11 bases for V and 4 bases for J; bases not matched to a gene: 10. Germline V gives CDR1 SNHLY, CDR2 FYNNEI. The length of the CDR3 is 14 residues.

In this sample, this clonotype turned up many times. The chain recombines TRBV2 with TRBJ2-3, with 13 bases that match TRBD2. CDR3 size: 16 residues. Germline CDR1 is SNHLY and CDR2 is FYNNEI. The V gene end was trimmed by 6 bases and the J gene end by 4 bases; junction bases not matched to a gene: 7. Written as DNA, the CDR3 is TGTGCCAGCAGAGATGGACTAGCGGGAGCGGCAGATACGCAGTATTTT. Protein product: CASRDGLAGAADTQYF.

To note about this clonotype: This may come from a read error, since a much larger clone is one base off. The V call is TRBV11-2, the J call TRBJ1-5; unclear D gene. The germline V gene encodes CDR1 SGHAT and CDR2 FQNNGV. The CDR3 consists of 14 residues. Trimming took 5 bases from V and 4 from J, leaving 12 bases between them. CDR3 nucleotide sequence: TGTGCCAGCAGCATTAGCGATCTGAATCAGCCCCAGCATTTT. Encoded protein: CASSISDLNQPQHF.

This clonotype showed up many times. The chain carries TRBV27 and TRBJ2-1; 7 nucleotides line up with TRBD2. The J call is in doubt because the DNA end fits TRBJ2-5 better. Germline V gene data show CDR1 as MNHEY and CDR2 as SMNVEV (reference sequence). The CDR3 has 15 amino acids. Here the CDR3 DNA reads TGTGCCAGCAGTACCCCTCTAGCGGCCCAAGAGACCCAGTACTTC. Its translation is CASSTPLAAQETQYF.

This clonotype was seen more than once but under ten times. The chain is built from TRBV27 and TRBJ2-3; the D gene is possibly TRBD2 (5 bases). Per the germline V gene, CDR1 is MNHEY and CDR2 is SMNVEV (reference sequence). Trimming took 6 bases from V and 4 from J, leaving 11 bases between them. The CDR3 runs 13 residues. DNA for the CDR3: TGTGCCAGCAGGCCGGGATTCGCAGATACGCAGTATTTT. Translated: CASRPGFADTQYF.